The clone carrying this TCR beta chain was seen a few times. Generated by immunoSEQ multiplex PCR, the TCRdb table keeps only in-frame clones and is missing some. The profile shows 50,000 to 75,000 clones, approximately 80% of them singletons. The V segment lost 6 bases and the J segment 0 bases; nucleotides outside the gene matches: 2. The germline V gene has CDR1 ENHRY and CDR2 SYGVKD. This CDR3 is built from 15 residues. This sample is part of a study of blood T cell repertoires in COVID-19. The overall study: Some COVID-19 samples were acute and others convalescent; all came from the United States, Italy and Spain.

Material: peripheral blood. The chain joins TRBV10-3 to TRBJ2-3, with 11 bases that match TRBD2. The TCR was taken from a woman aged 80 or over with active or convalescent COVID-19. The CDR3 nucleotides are TGTGCCATCAGCCCTAGCGGGGGGAGCACAGATACGCAGTATTTT. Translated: CAISPSGGSTDTQYF.